This T cell receptor beta chain emerged from a study of human T cells and chemical hapten exposure. Study background: Diphenylcyclopropenone doses were given weekly to the scalps of patients across the roughly 22-week study. Patches that contained 0.01% DPC were applied to the upper back and read at 6 days. Per-sample TCR yield variation was attributed mainly to small pooled library volume differences.

Time point in this sample: patch test 3, about 24 weeks after DPC sensitization. Noted treatment: therapeutic diphenylcyclopropenone sensitization with weekly scalp DPC. TCRdb independently ran MiXCR on the RACE reads; one entry per CDR3 protein. The table records approximately 86,000 distinct CDR3 sequences, approximately 11% of them present only once. The study's findings and limits: Large CDR3 similarity clusters arose significantly more often from expanded TCRs than from controls.

Ten or more counts support this clonotype. Its antigen is unknown. Germline V CDR1 and CDR2: SGHVS, FNYEAQ. V shed 3 bases, J shed 7 bases, and the junction held 4 bases outside the gene matches. This CDR3 is built from 13 residues. This specimen consisted of whole blood, obtained in connection with sensitization to the hapten diphenylcyclopropenone (DPC). The receptor comes from a woman aged 25 to 39 with alopecia areata. Some clones in this sample may be carry-over from other donors' samples. The chain recombines TRBV7-6 with TRBJ2-5, with TRBD1 matching over 8 bases. The DNA of the CDR3 is TGTGCCAGCAGCTTGGACAGGGTGGGGACCCAGTACTTC. It codes for CASSLDRVGTQYF.